This T cell receptor (beta chain) was obtained from a study of Ad26.COV2.S vaccination and SARS-CoV-2 variants. Study-level background: Recipients of Ad26.COV2.S got it intramuscularly, once or twice 56 days apart. Study-wide findings and caveats: Relative to placebo recipients, vaccine recipients exhibited elevated spike-specific TCR breadth.

Produced via immunoSEQ multiplex PCR; TCRdb's table is partial and in-frame only. The sample includes approximately 350,000 clones, 87% seen only once; the top ten take around 3.6%. Deletions cut 0 bases from V and 4 bases from J, with 11 bases between. The length of the CDR3 is 16 residues. As for this clone: What it binds is unknown.

Treatment in this sample: around 19 received Ad26.COV2.S at low or high dose, single or two shots; several received placebo; per-sample allocation not given. The samples were gathered on day 63 after the first injection of vaccine or placebo. An adult of 18-55 years in Boston served as donor. This clonotype was sampled from a person aged 18-65 years who received the Ad26.COV2.S COVID-19 vaccine or a placebo. This rearrangement joins TRBV5-3 to TRBJ1-6; a possible D gene is TRBD1 (5 bases). TRBV5-3 is marked as an open reading frame, function uncertain. The sample was peripheral blood, taken in a trial of Ad26.COV2.S vaccine versus placebo. The CDR3 protein is CARSLAGEAYNSPLHF. For the CDR3, the DNA is TGTGCCAGAAGCTTGGCGGGGGAGGCTTATAATTCACCCCTCCACTTT.